Below, one TCR beta chain is given with its context. Relative to the germline gene, one junction end is altered; a read error may explain this. Germline V gene data show CDR1 as SEHNR and CDR2 as FQNEAQ (reference sequence). This CDR3 contains 19 residues. The data were taken from a study of cytomegalovirus exposure and HLA in healthy donors. The primer mix had 60 Vbeta and 13 Jbeta primers. The method was immunoSEQ multiplex PCR; TCRdb's version includes in-frame clones alone and lacks a portion of them. The repertoire holds about 150,000 clones, with around 80% as singletons. This clonotype was sampled from a man in his late teens or twenties in good health and CMV-seronegative. Source material: PBMCs. The V gene is TRBV7-9, the J gene TRBJ2-3, with 12 bases that match TRBD2. CDR3 nucleotide sequence: TGTTCCAGCAGCCCCCGGGCCCCGACTAGCGGGAGAGGCACAGATACGCAGTATTTT. It specifies CSSSPRAPTSGRGTDTQYF.